This T cell receptor (beta chain) was recovered during a study of blood T cell repertoires in COVID-19 (dated by TCRdb to 2020 to 2021). Regarding the complete study: Samples from collaborators originated in the United States, Italy and Spain and spanned both the acute and convalescent phases of COVID-19. The material from the prospective study consisted of cDNA or gDNA derived from T cells, B-cell-depleted T cells, or PBMCs. The dataset comprised deeply sampled blood TCRbeta repertoires from subjects exposed to, actively infected with, or recovered from COVID-19. The repertoires were made available in a free public database intended to serve as a resource for research on the immune response to SARS-CoV-2. The samples were drawn from two sources: the first 160 participants of the ongoing ImmuneRACE study, and 1,254 subjects contributed by 6 global collaborators. The sample metadata nearly always contained a de-identified subject ID, COVID-19 status, age in years and sex. Where available, HLA class I and class II types were obtained from metadata supplied by the sample provider rather than from assay-based typing. Overall study outcomes, separate from this receptor: Clinical and demographic metadata were provided uncurated, with the amount varying by source and participant.

As regards this clone: Its antigen remains undetermined. No per-base quality is available; no much larger clone lies one base away.

Whole blood was collected in K2EDTA tubes by collaborating institutions according to the institutions' own protocols. Collaborator samples were shipped for TCRbeta analysis as frozen whole blood, isolated PBMCs, or DNA extracted from either sample type. The CDR3 runs 15 amino acids, cysteine and phenylalanine included. Solely the CDR3 DNA is kept, with 45 bases framed from the first base. Trimming removed 4 bases from V and 1 base from J, leaving 13 bases between the germline ends. CDR1 and CDR2 are read off the germline V gene (reference sequence) as LNHDA and SQIVND. The immunoSEQ Assay, a bias-controlled multiplex PCR, was used to amplify TCRbeta CDR3 regions from genomic DNA. On the authors' methods: Nucleated cell counts per sample were estimated from amplification of reference gene primers within the assay. Sequence reads were collapsed and filtered to measure the absolute abundance of every unique TCRbeta CDR3 rearrangement. For each sample, productive Simpson clonality was calculated by taking the square root of Simpson's diversity index across productive rearrangements. As stored in TCRdb, this immuneACCESS dataset retains in-frame rearrangements with V and J assigned. A fraction of the clones does not appear; measured against another copy, unresolved V genes explain less than half of the discrepancy, and the remainder lacks a known reason. That table is the source of V, J and clone size, and D and trimming were worked out from the DNA. For this sample there are 100,000 to 150,000 clones; roughly 91% appear just once. The ten largest clones add up to more than 15% of the sample.

The receptor was derived from a man aged 50 to 59 with active or convalescent COVID-19. The chain is encoded by TRBV19 joined to TRBJ1-1, with an unclear D gene assignment. The sample was peripheral blood. The CDR3 sequence is CASSTPLGRNTEAFF. The nucleotides read TGTGCCAGTAGTACCCCCCTGGGGAGGAACACTGAAGCTTTCTTT.